The 27 T cell receptor beta chains below come from one sample, sequenced in a study of beta chain features in type 1 diabetes. No antigen has been identified for these receptors. General study points: Among all four CD4+ subsets, Type 1 diabetes patients had TCRB CDR3s that were moderately but significantly shorter.

The sequenced template was cDNA made from the entire isolated RNA. Repertoires were generated with immunoSEQ multiplex PCR, while TCRdb's copy carries only in-frame clones and drops some. The sample consists of more than 250,000 clones, about 20% of them appearing once. Input material: naive CD4+ T cells from blood. Source of these receptors: a woman aged 40-49 years with type 1 diabetes.

V usage is TRBV28 and J usage is TRBJ2-6; maybe TRBD1 (5 bases). Trimming cost V 7 bases and J 4 bases, with 8 bases left between them. The CDR3 totals 13 residues. CDR1 MDHEN and CDR2 SYDVKM come from the germline V gene. CDR3 residues: CASIRVGANVLTF. CDR3 in DNA: TGTGCCAGCATCAGGGTGGGGGCCAACGTCCTGACTTTC.

The chain links TRBV5-1 to TRBJ2-7, with D perhaps TRBD1 (6 bases). The germline V and J ends were trimmed by 0 bases and 2 bases, with 12 bases remaining between them. The CDR3 runs 15 residues. Germline V CDR1 and CDR2: SGHRS, YFSETQ. CDR3 amino acids: CASSLAGTRPYEQYF. DNA for the CDR3: TGCGCCAGCAGCTTGGCCGGGACAAGACCCTACGAGCAGTACTTC.

The gene calls are TRBV30 and TRBJ2-4; 10 bases map to TRBD2. CDR3 length equals 17 residues. Germline V CDR1 and CDR2: GTSNPN, SVGIG (reference sequence). Unmatched junction bases numbered 13, after V lost 0 bases and J lost 8 bases. In DNA form, the CDR3 reads TGTGCCTGGAGTGTACACCCCCCTGGACTAGCGGATGACATTCAGTACTTC. Residues: CAWSVHPPGLADDIQYF.

This clone was observed a few times. The chain couples TRBV4-3 to TRBJ1-1; D may be TRBD1 (5 bases). CDR3 length: 15 amino acids. Germline CDR1 LGHNA, CDR2 YSLEER. Trimming pared 0 bases from V and 7 bases from J, leaving 15 bases between. CDR3 DNA: TGCGCCAGCAGCCAAGAGTACACCCGAAGGGGTGAAGCTTTCTTT. Translating gives CASSQEYTRRGEAFF.

This clone was observed a few times. The chain links TRBV29-1 to TRBJ2-7; 9 positions agree with TRBD2. CDR1 is SQVTM and CDR2 is ANQGSEA in the germline V gene. J lost 4 bases, V lost 3 bases, and 4 bases had no gene match. The CDR3 consists of 13 residues. Written as DNA, the CDR3 is TGCAGCGTTGATAGCGGGAGTAGTTACGAGCAGTACTTC. Translating it yields CSVDSGSSYEQYF.

The rearrangement uses TRBV13 and TRBJ2-2; TRBD1 matches at 8 bases. Germline assignment: CDR1 PRHDT and CDR2 FYEKMQ (reference sequence). This CDR3 comprises 15 residues. Trimming at V came to 2 bases and at J to 4 bases, leaving 3 bases not matched to a gene. The CDR3 DNA is TGTGCCAGCAGCTTACAGGGGGCAGGCACCGGGGAGCTGTTTTTT. Residues: CASSLQGAGTGELFF.

The V call is TRBV7-9, the J call TRBJ2-3; 9 nucleotides line up with TRBD1. The CDR3 totals 14 residues. V lost 10 bases and J lost 0; bases outside the gene matches: 5. Looked up from germline, CDR1 is SEHNR and CDR2 is FQNEAQ (reference sequence). The CDR3 DNA follows: TGTGCCACTCCGGACAGGGGAAGCACAGATACGCAGTATTTT. This sequence encodes CATPDRGSTDTQYF.

The J gene is TRBJ2-3, the V gene TRBV2; 12 nucleotides align to TRBD2. The germline CDR1 and CDR2 sequences are SNHLY and FYNNEI. This CDR3 has 16 amino acids. V trimming: 6 bases; J trimming: 0 bases; junction bases outside the gene matches: 4. The CDR3 DNA follows: TGTGCCAGCAGCCGCGGACTAGCGGGAAGCACAGATACGCAGTATTTT. Its translation is CASSRGLAGSTDTQYF.

The rearrangement uses TRBV18 and TRBJ2-7; weak D call: TRBD1 (5 bases). The CDR3 has 14 residues. The V end lost 4 bases, the J end lost 2 bases, and 12 bases lay between the germline ends. Per the germline V gene, CDR1 is KGHSH and CDR2 is LQKENI. The chain's CDR3 is CASSLTQAAYEQYF. DNA of the CDR3: TGTGCCAGCTCACTTACACAGGCTGCCTACGAGCAGTACTTC.

This clone was seen only once. In DNA form, the CDR3 reads TGCGCCAGCAGCCGCCCCCGCCGGGACAGGGGCTACAATGAGCAGTTCTTC. This encodes CASSRPRRDRGYNEQFF. The V and J genes are TRBV4-1 and TRBJ2-1; 10 bases agree with TRBD1. The V gene end was trimmed by 4 bases and the J gene end by 3 bases; junction bases not matched to a gene: 9. The CDR3 loop spans 17 amino acids. Germline loops: CDR1 MGHRA, CDR2 YSYEKL.

The V call is TRBV7-9, the J call TRBJ2-3; maybe TRBD1 (5 bases). From germline, CDR1 is SEHNR and CDR2 FQNEAQ (reference sequence). Between the trimmed V and J ends, which lost 1 base and 2 bases, there was a span of 13 bases. This CDR3 is built from 16 residues. DNA of the CDR3: TGTGCCAGCAGCTTAGGCGTGGGGCTCGCCACAGATACGCAGTATTTT. Translated: CASSLGVGLATDTQYF.

The chain recombines TRBV9 with TRBJ1-1, with D perhaps matching TRBD1 (5 bases). V dropped 0 bases and J dropped 8 bases, with 11 bases sitting between them. There are 13 residues in the CDR3. Germline assignment: CDR1 SGDLS and CDR2 YYNGEE. The CDR3 nucleotides read TGTGCCAGCAGCGTAGCTTGGGCAGGGGAAGCTTTCTTT. This translates into CASSVAWAGEAFF. The complete variable domain, with remaining parts taken from reference TRBV9 and TRBJ1-1, reads DSGVTQTPKHLITATGQRVTLRCSPRSGDLSVYWYQQSLDQGLQFLIQYYNGEERAKGNILERFSAQQFPDLHSELNLSSLELGDSALYFCASSVAWAGEAFFGQGTRLTVV.

The chain carries TRBV28 and TRBJ2-4; TRBD1 aligns across 11 bases. Losses at the gene ends were 4 bases for V and 11 bases for J; bases not matched to a gene: 4. Germline V gene sequence: CDR1 MDHEN, CDR2 SYDVKM. The CDR3 covers 13 residues. This chain's CDR3 is CASSSWTGGVQYF. CDR3 sequence (DNA): TGTGCCAGCAGTTCTTGGACAGGGGGCGTTCAGTACTTC.

This clone was seen a handful of times. At the DNA level, this CDR3 is encoded by other sequences in the same sample as well. The V and J genes are TRBV7-2 and TRBJ2-1; D remains ambiguous. The V end lost 5 bases, the J end lost 6 bases, and 8 bases lay between the germline ends. This CDR3 comprises 12 residues. Germline-derived CDR1 and CDR2 are SGHTA and FQGNSA. CDR3 DNA sequence: TGTGCCAGCAGCCCCCCCTCCAATGAGCAGTTCTTC. Protein sequence: CASSPPSNEQFF.

The chain joins TRBV5-1 to TRBJ2-3; 12 positions agree with TRBD2. The CDR3 contains 16 residues. In germline, CDR1 is SGHRS, CDR2 YFSETQ. Trimming cost V 6 bases and J 2 bases; bases outside gene matches: 7. The CDR3 DNA reads TGCGCCAGCACCCTAGCGGGAGGGCGAGTCACAGATACGCAGTATTTT. Translating it yields CASTLAGGRVTDTQYF. The variable domain in full, with the rest retrieved from reference TRBV5-1 and TRBJ2-3, is KAGVTQTPRYLIKTRGQQVTLSCSPISGHRSVSWYQQTPGQGLQFLFEYFSETQRNKGNFPGRFSGRQFSNSRSEMNVSTLELGDSALYLCASTLAGGRVTDTQYFGPGTRLTVL.

There are a few counts of this clone. The chain is built from TRBV7-9 and TRBJ2-1, with TRBD1 as a possible D gene (5 bases). CDR1 is SEHNR and CDR2 is FQNEAQ in the germline V gene (reference sequence). CDR3 length equals 13 residues. V lost 5 bases to trimming and J lost 4 bases, with 9 bases between them. In DNA, the CDR3 is TGTGCCAGCAGCCCAGCAGGGTACAATGAGCAGTTCTTC. It codes for CASSPAGYNEQFF.

The CDR3 DNA reads as TGTGCCAGCAGCTTACTTACGGCTAGCTCTCAGAACATTCAGTACTTC. Translation gives CASSLLTASSQNIQYF. The chain carries TRBV7-9 and TRBJ2-4; the D gene is possibly TRBD2 (5 bases). The germline gives CDR1 SEHNR, CDR2 FQNEAQ (reference sequence). Trimming removed 2 bases from V and 7 bases from J, with 18 bases in between. The CDR3 has 16 amino acids.

This clone was observed a handful of times. V is TRBV28 and J is TRBJ1-2; 9 nucleotides match TRBD1. With 1 base clipped from V and 10 bases from J, the junction kept 7 bases outside the gene matches. CDR3 length equals 14 residues. The germline V gene encodes CDR1 MDHEN and CDR2 SYDVKM. The CDR3 sequence is CASSLSGTGMYYTF. The CDR3, as DNA: TGTGCCAGCAGTTTATCCGGGACAGGGATGTACTACACCTTC.

The gene calls are TRBV29-1 and TRBJ2-2, with TRBD1 as a possible D gene (5 bases). Germline loops: CDR1 SQVTM, CDR2 ANQGSEA. The V end was cut by 4 bases, the J end by 6 bases, with 15 bases between. CDR3 length equals 14 residues. The CDR3 sequence: CSVGPGMGSGELFF. Here the CDR3 DNA reads TGCAGCGTTGGCCCAGGGATGGGGTCCGGGGAGCTGTTTTTT.

This clone was observed a few times. This chain joins TRBV30 and TRBJ1-1; D unclear. In germline, CDR1 is GTSNPN, CDR2 SVGIG (reference sequence). The CDR3 consists of 12 residues. The germline V and J ends were trimmed by 0 bases and 12 bases, with 14 bases remaining between them. The CDR3 reads CAWSVPGLKTFF. The CDR3 nucleotides read TGTGCCTGGAGTGTACCAGGATTGAAGACTTTCTTT.

The chain carries TRBV6-1 and TRBJ2-4; 9 positions match TRBD1. The CDR3 has 15 amino acids. Germline V CDR1 and CDR2: MNHNS, SASEGT. The junction had 5 bases not matched to a gene; V was cut back by 0 bases and J by 8 bases. The CDR3 is CASSEATGGSDIQYF. The CDR3 DNA sequence: TGTGCCAGCAGTGAAGCAACAGGGGGCTCGGACATTCAGTACTTC.

This clone was counted only a few times. The chain is built from TRBV30 and TRBJ1-5; 7 positions match TRBD1. The CDR3 contains 13 residues. Trimming cost V 5 bases and J 4 bases; bases outside gene matches: 5. CDR1 and CDR2 (germline): GTSNPN, SVGIG (reference sequence). The CDR3 DNA reads TGTGCCTGGGAAAAGACAGGGAATCAGCCCCAGCATTTT. Its protein is CAWEKTGNQPQHF.

This clone was detected a few times. The genes are TRBV18 and TRBJ2-1; 8 bases line up with TRBD2. This CDR3 spans 15 amino acids. Germline-derived CDR1 and CDR2 are KGHSH and LQKENI. J gave up 7 bases and V 3 bases, and 8 bases lay outside the gene matches. In nucleotides, the CDR3 is TGTGCCAGCTCACCTAGCGGGGTCCCCTGGAATGAGCAGTTCTTC. Translation: CASSPSGVPWNEQFF. Full variable domain (missing parts from reference TRBV18 and TRBJ2-1): NAGVMQNPRHLVRRRGQEARLRCSPMKGHSHVYWYRQLPEEGLKFMVYLQKENIIDESGMPKERFSAEFPKEGPSILRIQQVVRGDSAAYFCASSPSGVPWNEQFFGPGTRLTVL.

This clone was recorded a few times. The CDR3 DNA reads TGTGCCAGCAGCGTAGCTGTGGGACTCGGCACAGATACGCAGTATTTT. Translated, it gives CASSVAVGLGTDTQYF. The chain uses TRBV9 and TRBJ2-3, with a tentative D call TRBD2 (6 bases). Germline CDR1 is SGDLS and CDR2 is YYNGEE. V lost 0 bases and J 1 base, leaving 12 bases between the germline ends. This CDR3 is built from 16 residues.

In its sample, this clone was seen a few times. The chain has TRBV4-3 and TRBJ1-4, with 7 bases fitting TRBD1. This CDR3 has 16 amino acids. V gave up 3 bases and J gave up 1 base; unmatched junction bases: 5. From germline, CDR1 is LGHNA and CDR2 YSLEER. CDR3 sequence reads: CASSQGNRGTNEKLFF. For the CDR3, the DNA is TGCGCCAGCAGCCAGGGTAACAGGGGAACTAATGAAAAACTGTTTTTT.

The chain has TRBV7-2 and TRBJ2-2, with 7 bases lining up with TRBD1. The V gene end was trimmed by 4 bases and the J gene end by 1 base; junction bases not matched to a gene: 6. CDR3 size: 16 residues. Germline V gene data show CDR1 as SGHTA and CDR2 as FQGNSA. CDR3 nucleotide sequence: TGTGCCAGCAGCTCCGGACAGGTTGGGAACACCGGGGAGCTGTTTTTT. Translating gives CASSSGQVGNTGELFF.

The gene calls are TRBV29-1 and TRBJ1-1; D is possibly TRBD1 (5 bases). The CDR3 is 14 residues long. The V gene lost 6 bases and the J gene lost 7 bases, with 21 bases spanning the gap. Looked up from germline, CDR1 is SQVTM and CDR2 is ANQGSEA. CDR3: CSVRPRLRRGEAFF. CDR3 in DNA: TGCAGCGTCCGACCCAGACTCCGAAGGGGTGAAGCTTTCTTT. Filled out from reference TRBV29-1 and TRBJ1-1, the complete variable domain reads SAVISQKPSRDICQRGTSLTIQCQVDSQVTMMFWYRQQPGQSLTLIATANQGSEATYESGFVIDKFPISRPNLTFSTLTVSNMSPEDSSIYLCSVRPRLRRGEAFFGQGTRLTVV.